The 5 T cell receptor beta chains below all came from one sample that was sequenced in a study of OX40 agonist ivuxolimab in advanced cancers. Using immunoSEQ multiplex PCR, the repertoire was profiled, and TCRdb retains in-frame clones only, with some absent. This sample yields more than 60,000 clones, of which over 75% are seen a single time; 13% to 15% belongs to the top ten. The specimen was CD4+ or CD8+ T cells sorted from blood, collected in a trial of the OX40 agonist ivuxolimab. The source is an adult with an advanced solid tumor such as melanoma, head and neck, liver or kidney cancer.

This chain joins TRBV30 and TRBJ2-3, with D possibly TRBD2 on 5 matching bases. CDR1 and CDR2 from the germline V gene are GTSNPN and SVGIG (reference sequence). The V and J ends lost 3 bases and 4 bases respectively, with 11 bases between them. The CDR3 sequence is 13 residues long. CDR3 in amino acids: CAWSVGVPDTQYF. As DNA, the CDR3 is TGTGCCTGGAGCGTGGGAGTCCCAGATACGCAGTATTTT.

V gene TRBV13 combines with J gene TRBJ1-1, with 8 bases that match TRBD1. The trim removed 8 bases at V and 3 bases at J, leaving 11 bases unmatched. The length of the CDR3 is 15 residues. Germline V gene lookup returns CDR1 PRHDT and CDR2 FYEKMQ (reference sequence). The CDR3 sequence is CASQDRDKGDTEAFF. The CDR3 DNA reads TGTGCCAGCCAGGACAGGGACAAGGGGGACACTGAAGCTTTCTTT.

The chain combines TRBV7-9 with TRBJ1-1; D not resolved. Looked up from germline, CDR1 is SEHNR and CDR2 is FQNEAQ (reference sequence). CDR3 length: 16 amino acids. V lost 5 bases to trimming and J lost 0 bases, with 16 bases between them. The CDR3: CASSPPIVGMNTEAFF. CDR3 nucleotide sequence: TGTGCCAGCAGCCCCCCAATCGTAGGCATGAACACTGAAGCTTTCTTT. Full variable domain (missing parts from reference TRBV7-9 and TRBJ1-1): DTGVSQNPRHKITKRGQNVTFRCDPISEHNRLYWYRQTLGQGPEFLTYFQNEAQLEKSRLLSDRFSAERPKGSFSTLEIQRTEQGDSAMYLCASSPPIVGMNTEAFFGQGTRLTVV.

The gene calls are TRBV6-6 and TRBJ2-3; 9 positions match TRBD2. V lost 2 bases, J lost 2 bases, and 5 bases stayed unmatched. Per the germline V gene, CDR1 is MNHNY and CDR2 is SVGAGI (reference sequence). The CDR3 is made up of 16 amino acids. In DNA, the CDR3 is TGTGCCAGCAGTTACGGCCTAGCGGGGTCCACAGATACGCAGTATTTT. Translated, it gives CASSYGLAGSTDTQYF.

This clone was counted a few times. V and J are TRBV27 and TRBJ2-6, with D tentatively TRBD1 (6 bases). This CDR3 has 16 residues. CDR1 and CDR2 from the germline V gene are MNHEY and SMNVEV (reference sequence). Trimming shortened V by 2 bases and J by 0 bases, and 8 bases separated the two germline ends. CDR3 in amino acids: CASSLTGPSGANVLTF. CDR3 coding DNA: TGTGCCAGCAGTTTAACAGGGCCCTCTGGGGCCAACGTCCTGACTTTC.